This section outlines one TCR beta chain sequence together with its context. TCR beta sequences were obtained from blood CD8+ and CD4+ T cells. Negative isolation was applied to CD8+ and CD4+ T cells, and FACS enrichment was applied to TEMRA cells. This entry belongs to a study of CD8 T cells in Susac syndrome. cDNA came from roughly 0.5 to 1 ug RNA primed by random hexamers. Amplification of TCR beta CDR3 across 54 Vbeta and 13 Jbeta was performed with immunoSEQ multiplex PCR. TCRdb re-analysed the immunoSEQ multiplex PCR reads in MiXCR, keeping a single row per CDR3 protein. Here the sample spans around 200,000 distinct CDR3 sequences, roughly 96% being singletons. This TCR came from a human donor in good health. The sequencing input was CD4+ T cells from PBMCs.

The CDR3 nucleotides read TGTGCCACCAGTGATGGGTACCAAGAGACCCAGTACTTC. It translates to CATSDGYQETQYF. V and J are TRBV24-1 and TRBJ2-5; D is unclear. Trimming pared 3 bases from V and 0 bases from J, leaving 4 bases between. This CDR3 has 13 residues. Germline-derived CDR1 and CDR2 are KGHDR and SFDVKD.